The clone carrying this T cell receptor (beta chain) was observed at least ten times. This CDR3 comprises 15 residues. Trimming shortened V by 3 bases and J by 9 bases, and 23 bases separated the two germline ends. CDR1 is DFQATT, CDR2 SNEGSKA, per germline (reference sequence). Amplification of TCR beta CDR3 regions used RNA as the template. HTBI primers were the set used in a first-round RT-PCR of the TCR CDR3. A single record per CDR3 protein comes from TCRdb applying MiXCR to the multiplex PCR reads. The sample has more than 300,000 distinct CDR3 sequences, approximately 15% seen once; the top ten hold approximately 25%. This entry belongs to a study of T cells in Graves' hyperthyroidism and ophthalmopathy. Study-wide context: Peripheral blood collection took place at initial diagnosis, before any treatment.

The TCR comes from a woman under 40 with Graves' hyperthyroidism. The chain joins TRBV20-1 to TRBJ2-5, with TRBD2 as a possible D gene (6 bases). The specimen sequenced was blood. The CDR3 loop reads CSARRDGGSRVAQYF. The DNA for the CDR3 is TGCAGTGCTAGGCGAGATGGGGGGAGTAGGGTGGCCCAGTACTTC.